This T cell receptor (beta chain) was sequenced in a study of Ad26.COV2.S vaccination and SARS-CoV-2 variants. Treatment defined: around 19 received Ad26.COV2.S at low or high dose, single or two shots; about 5 received placebo; per-sample allocation not given. Following the first vaccine or placebo injection, samples were taken on day 63. Repertoires were generated with immunoSEQ multiplex PCR, while TCRdb's copy carries only in-frame clones and drops some. The table includes a few hundred thousand clones, 90% detected once. The germline gives CDR1 MNHEY, CDR2 SVGAGI. This CDR3 contains 15 residues. The V end lost 10 bases, the J end lost 4 bases, and 21 bases lay between the germline ends.

Sequenced here: peripheral blood, sampled in a trial of Ad26.COV2.S vaccine versus placebo. The receptor was derived from a person between 18 and 65 years old who received the Ad26.COV2.S COVID-19 vaccine or a placebo. The V gene is TRBV6-5, the J gene TRBJ2-3; no clear D. CDR3 nucleotide sequence: TGTGCCACCCGCCCGGGTCCCCCAGACCCAGATACGCAGTATTTT. Encoded protein: CATRPGPPDPDTQYF.